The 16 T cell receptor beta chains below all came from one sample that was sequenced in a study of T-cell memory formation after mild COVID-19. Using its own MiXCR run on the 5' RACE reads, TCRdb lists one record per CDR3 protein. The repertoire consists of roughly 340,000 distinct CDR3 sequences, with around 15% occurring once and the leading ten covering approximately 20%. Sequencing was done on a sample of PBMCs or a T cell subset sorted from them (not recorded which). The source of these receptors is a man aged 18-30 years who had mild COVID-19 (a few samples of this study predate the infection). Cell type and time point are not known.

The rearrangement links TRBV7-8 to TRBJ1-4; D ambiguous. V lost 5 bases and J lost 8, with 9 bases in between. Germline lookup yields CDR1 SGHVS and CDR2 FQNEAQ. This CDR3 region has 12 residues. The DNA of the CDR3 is TGTGCCAGCAGCACCCGGTTCGAAAAACTGTTTTTT. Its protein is CASSTRFEKLFF.

The CDR3 DNA reads as TGCGCCAGCAGCCAAGATTTCGGGGGCGGGAATGAAAAACTGTTTTTT. Translated, it gives CASSQDFGGGNEKLFF. V and J are TRBV4-3 and TRBJ1-4, with D perhaps matching TRBD1 (6 bases). Trimming removed 0 bases at V and 5 bases at J, with 13 bases between. This CDR3 is 16 amino acids long. Germline loops: CDR1 LGHNA, CDR2 YSLEER.

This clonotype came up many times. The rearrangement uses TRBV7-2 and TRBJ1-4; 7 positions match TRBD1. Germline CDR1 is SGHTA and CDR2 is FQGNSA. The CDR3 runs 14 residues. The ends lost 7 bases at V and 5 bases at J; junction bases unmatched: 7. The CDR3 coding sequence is TGTGCCAGCACCAGGGGACAGTTAAATGAAAAACTGTTTTTT. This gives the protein CASTRGQLNEKLFF.

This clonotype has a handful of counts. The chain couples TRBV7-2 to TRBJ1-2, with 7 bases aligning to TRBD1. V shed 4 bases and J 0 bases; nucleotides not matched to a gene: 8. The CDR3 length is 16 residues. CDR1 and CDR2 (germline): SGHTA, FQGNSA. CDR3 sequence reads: CASSSYLGGPNYGYTF. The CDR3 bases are TGTGCCAGCAGCTCTTACCTAGGGGGCCCTAACTATGGCTACACCTTC.

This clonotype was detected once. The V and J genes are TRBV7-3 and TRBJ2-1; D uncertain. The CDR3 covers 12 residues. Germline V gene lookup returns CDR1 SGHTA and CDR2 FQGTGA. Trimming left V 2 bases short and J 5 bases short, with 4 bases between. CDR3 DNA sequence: TGTGCCAGCAGCTTAGAGGACAATGAGCAGTTCTTC. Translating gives CASSLEDNEQFF.

The DNA of the CDR3 is TGTGCCAGCAGTTCGACTAGCGCCTCGGAGCAGTTCTTC. Translating gives CASSSTSASEQFF. The J gene is TRBJ2-1, the V gene TRBV28, with 8 nucleotides matching TRBD2. J gave up 10 bases and V 4 bases, and 6 bases lay outside the gene matches. This CDR3 region has 13 residues. Germline values: CDR1 MDHEN, CDR2 SYDVKM.

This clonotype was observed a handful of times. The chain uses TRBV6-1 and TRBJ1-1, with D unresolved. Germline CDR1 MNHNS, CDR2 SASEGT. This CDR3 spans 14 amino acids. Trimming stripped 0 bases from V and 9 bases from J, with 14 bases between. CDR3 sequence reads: CASSEAVEWIKAFF. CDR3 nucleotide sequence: TGTGCCAGCAGTGAAGCTGTGGAGTGGATTAAAGCTTTCTTT.

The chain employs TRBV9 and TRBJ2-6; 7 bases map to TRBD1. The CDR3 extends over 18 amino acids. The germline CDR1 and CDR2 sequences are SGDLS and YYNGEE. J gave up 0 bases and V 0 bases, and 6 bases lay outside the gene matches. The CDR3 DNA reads TGTGCCAGCAGCGTAGCTATAAGGACAGGCTCTGGGGCCAACGTCCTGACTTTC. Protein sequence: CASSVAIRTGSGANVLTF.

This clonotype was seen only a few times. The CDR3 reads CASSQDPSSSGNTIYF. The CDR3 DNA follows: TGCGCCAGCAGCCAAGATCCCTCTAGTTCGGGAAACACCATATATTTT. The V call is TRBV4-1, the J call TRBJ1-3; D call uncertain. This CDR3 has 16 residues. V was shortened by 0 bases and J by 4 bases, with 13 bases between the two germline ends. The germline gives CDR1 MGHRA, CDR2 YSYEKL.

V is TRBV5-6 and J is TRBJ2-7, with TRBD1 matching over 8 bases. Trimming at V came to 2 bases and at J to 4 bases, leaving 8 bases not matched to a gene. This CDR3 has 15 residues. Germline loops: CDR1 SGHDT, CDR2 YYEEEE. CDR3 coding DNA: TGTGCCAGCAGCTTCTTCGCAGGGGGCTTTTACGAGCAGTACTTC. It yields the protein CASSFFAGGFYEQYF.

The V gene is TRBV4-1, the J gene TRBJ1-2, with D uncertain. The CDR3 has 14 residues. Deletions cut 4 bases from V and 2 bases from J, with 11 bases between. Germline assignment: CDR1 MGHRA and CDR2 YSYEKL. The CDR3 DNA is TGCGCCAGCAGCCGAGATCCGGGCAACTATGGCTACACCTTC. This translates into CASSRDPGNYGYTF.

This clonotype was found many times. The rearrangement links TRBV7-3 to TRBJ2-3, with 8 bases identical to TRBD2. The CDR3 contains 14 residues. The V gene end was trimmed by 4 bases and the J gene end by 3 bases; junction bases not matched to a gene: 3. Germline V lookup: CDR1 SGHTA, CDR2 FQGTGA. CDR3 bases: TGTGCCAGCAGCTCCGGACTAGCAACAGATACGCAGTATTTT. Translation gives CASSSGLATDTQYF.

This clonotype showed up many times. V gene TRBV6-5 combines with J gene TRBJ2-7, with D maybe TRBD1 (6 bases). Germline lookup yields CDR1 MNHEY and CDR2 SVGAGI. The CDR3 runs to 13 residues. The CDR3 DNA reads TGTGTTACAGGGCAGGGGATTCACTACGAGCAGTACGTC. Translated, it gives CVTGQGIHYEQYV.

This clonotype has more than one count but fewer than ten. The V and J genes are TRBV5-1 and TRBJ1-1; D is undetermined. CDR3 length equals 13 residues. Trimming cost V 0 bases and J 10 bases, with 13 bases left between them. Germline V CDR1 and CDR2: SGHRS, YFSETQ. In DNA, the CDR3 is TGCGCCAGCAGCTTGGATTGGGCAGATGGAGCTTTCTTT. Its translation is CASSLDWADGAFF.

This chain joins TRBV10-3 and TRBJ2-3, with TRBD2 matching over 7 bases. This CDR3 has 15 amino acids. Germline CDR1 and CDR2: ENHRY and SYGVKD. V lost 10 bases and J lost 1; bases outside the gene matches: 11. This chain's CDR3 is CATRWGGTRTDTQYF. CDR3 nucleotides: TGTGCCACCCGATGGGGGGGAACGCGCACAGATACGCAGTATTTT.

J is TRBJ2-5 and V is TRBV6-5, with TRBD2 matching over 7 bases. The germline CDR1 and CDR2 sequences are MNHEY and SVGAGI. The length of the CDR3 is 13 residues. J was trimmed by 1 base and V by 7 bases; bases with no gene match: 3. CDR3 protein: CASMRGTQETQYF. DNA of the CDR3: TGTGCCAGCATGCGGGGGACCCAAGAGACCCAGTACTTC.